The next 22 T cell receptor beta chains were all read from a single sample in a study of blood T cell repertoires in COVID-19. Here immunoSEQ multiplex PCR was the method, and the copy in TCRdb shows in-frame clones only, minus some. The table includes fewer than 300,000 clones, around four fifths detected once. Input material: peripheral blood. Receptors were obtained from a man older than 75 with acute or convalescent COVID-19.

The CDR3 region is CASSMRGGEEKLFF. The CDR3 DNA reads TGTGCCAGTAGTATGCGCGGGGGCGAGGAAAAACTGTTTTTT. The chain uses TRBV19 and TRBJ1-4, with D possibly being TRBD1 (6 bases). This CDR3 contains 14 residues. The V end lost 3 bases, the J end lost 8 bases, and 13 bases lay between the germline ends. Germline V gene data show CDR1 as LNHDA and CDR2 as SQIVND (reference sequence).

CDR3 nucleotide sequence: TGCACCAGCACCAGGACTCTACCATCCTACGAGCAGTACTTC. Translated: CTSTRTLPSYEQYF. The chain links TRBV1 to TRBJ2-7; TRBD2 reflects the table's D call only, with no check against the DNA. TRBV1 counts as a pseudogene. This CDR3 is 14 amino acids long.

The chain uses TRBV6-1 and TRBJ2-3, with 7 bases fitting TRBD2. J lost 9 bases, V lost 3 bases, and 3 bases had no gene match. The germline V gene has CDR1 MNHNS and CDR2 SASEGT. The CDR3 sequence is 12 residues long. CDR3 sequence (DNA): TGTGCCAGCAGTGATTGGGGGGGGACGCAGTATTTT. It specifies CASSDWGGTQYF.

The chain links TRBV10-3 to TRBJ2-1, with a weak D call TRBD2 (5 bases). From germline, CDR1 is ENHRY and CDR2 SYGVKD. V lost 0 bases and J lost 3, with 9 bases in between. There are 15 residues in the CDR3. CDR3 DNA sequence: TGTGCCATCAGTGAGTCGGCGGGCCACTACAATGAGCAGTTCTTC. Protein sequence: CAISESAGHYNEQFF.

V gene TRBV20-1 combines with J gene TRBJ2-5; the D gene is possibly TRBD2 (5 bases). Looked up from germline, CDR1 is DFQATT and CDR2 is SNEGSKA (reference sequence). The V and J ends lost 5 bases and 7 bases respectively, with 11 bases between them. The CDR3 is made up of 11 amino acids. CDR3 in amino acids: CSAVDWRTQYF. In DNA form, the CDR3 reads TGCAGTGCTGTGGACTGGCGGACCCAGTACTTC.

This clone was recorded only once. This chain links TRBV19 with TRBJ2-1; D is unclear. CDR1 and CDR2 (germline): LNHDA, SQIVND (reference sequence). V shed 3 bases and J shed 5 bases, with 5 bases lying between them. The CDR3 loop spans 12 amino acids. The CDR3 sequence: CASSIPDNEQFF. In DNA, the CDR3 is TGTGCCAGTAGTATTCCGGACAATGAGCAGTTCTTC.

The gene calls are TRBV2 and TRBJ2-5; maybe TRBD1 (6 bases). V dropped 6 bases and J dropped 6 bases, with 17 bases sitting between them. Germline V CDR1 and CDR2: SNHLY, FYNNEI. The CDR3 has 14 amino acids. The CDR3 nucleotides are TGTGCCAGCAGGGAGGACAGTGGCGCAAAGACCCAGTACTTC. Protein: CASREDSGAKTQYF.

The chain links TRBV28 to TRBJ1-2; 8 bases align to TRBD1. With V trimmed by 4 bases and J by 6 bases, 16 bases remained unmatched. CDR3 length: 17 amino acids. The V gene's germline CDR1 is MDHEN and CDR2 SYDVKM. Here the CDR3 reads CASSSEDRAGGLHGYTF. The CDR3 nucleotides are TGTGCCAGCAGTTCCGAGGACAGGGCCGGAGGGTTGCATGGCTACACCTTC.

The CDR3 region is CASSPLARQETQYF. The CDR3 DNA follows: TGTGCCAGCAGCCCGTTGGCAAGACAAGAGACCCAGTACTTC. The chain has TRBV7-9 and TRBJ2-5; D call uncertain. CDR1 SEHNR and CDR2 FQNEAQ come from the germline V gene (reference sequence). The V and J ends lost 5 bases and 2 bases respectively, with 12 bases between them. The CDR3 spans 14 residues. Using reference TRBV7-9 and TRBJ2-5 for the parts outside the CDR3, the full variable domain is DTGVSQNPRHKITKRGQNVTFRCDPISEHNRLYWYRQTLGQGPEFLTYFQNEAQLEKSRLLSDRFSAERPKGSFSTLEIQRTEQGDSAMYLCASSPLARQETQYFGPGTRLLVL.

This chain's CDR3 is CASSLAGGGETQYF. The CDR3 nucleotides read TGTGCCAGCAGCTTGGCGGGAGGGGGAGAGACCCAGTACTTC. The J gene is TRBJ2-5, the V gene TRBV5-4; 8 bases fit TRBD2. CDR1 is SGHNT and CDR2 is YYREEE in the germline V gene (reference sequence). Trimming at V came to 0 bases and at J to 4 bases, leaving 2 bases not matched to a gene. The CDR3 is 14 amino acids.

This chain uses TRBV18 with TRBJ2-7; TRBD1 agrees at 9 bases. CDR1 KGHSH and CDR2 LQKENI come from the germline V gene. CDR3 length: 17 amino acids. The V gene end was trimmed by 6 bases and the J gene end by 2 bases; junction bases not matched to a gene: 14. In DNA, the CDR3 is TGTGCCAGCTCTGGGACAGGGTCGACCCGAGTAGCCTACGAGCAGTACTTC. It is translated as CASSGTGSTRVAYEQYF.

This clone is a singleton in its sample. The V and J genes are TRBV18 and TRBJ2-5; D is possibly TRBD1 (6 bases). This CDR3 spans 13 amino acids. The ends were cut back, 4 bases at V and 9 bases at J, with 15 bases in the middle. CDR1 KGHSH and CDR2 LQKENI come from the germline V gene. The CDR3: CASSRRTERPQYF. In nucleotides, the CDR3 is TGTGCCAGCTCACGCCGGACAGAACGGCCCCAGTACTTC.

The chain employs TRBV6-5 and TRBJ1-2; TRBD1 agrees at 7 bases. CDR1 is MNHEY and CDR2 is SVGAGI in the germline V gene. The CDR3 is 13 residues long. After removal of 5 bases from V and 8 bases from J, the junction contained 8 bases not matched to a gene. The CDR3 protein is CASSKTGWLGYTF. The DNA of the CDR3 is TGTGCCAGCAGTAAGACAGGGTGGTTAGGCTACACCTTC.

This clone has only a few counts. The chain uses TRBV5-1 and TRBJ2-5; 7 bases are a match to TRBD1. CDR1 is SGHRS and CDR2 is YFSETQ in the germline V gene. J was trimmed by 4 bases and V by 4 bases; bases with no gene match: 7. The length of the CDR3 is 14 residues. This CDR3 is CASSAGQAGETQYF. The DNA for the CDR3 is TGCGCCAGCAGCGCTGGACAGGCCGGAGAGACCCAGTACTTC.

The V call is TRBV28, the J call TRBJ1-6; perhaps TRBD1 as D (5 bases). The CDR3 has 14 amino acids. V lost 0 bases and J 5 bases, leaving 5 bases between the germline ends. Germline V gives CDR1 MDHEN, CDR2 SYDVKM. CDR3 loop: CASSLWDNNSPLHF. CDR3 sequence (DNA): TGTGCCAGCAGTTTATGGGACAATAATTCACCCCTCCACTTT.

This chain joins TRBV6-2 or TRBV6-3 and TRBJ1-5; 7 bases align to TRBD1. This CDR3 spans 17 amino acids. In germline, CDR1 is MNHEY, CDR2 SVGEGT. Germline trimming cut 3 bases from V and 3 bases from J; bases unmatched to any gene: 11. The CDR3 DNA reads TGTGCCAGCAGTTATGGAACAACAGGGGTCAACAATCAGCCCCAGCATTTT. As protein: CASSYGTTGVNNQPQHF.

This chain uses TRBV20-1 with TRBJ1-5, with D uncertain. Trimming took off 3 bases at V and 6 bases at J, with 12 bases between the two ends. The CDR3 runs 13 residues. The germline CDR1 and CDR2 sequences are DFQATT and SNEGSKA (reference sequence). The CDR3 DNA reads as TGCAGTGCTAGTGAGGGTAGGAGTCAGCCCCAGCATTTT. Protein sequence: CSASEGRSQPQHF.

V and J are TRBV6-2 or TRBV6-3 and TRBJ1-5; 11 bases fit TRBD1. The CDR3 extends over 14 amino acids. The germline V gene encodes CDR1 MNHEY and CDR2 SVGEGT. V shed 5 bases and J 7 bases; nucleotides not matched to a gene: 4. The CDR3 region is CASSGTGGRQPQHF. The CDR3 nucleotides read TGTGCCAGCAGTGGGACAGGGGGACGACAGCCCCAGCATTTT.

In DNA form, the CDR3 reads TGCGCCAGCAGTGAGTCGGGCCGGGGGGAGACCCAGTACTTC. Its protein is CASSESGRGETQYF. The rearrangement uses TRBV10-2 and TRBJ2-5; tentative D call: TRBD2 (6 bases). The CDR3 spans 14 residues. Trimming cost V 0 bases and J 5 bases, with 10 bases left between them. Germline V gene data show CDR1 as WSHSY and CDR2 as SAAADI.

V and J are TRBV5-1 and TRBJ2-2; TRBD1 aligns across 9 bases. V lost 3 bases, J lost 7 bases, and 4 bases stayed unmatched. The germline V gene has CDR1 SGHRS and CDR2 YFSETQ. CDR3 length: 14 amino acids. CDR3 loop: CASSWDRAHGELFF. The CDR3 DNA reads TGCGCCAGCAGCTGGGACAGGGCCCACGGGGAGCTGTTTTTT.

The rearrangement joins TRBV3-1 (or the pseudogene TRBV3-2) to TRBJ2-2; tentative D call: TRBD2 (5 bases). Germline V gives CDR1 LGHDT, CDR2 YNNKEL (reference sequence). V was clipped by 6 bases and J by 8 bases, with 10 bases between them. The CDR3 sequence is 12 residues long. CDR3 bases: TGTGCCAGCAGACGGCCGGGAGGGGAGCTGTTTTTT. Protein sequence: CASRRPGGELFF.

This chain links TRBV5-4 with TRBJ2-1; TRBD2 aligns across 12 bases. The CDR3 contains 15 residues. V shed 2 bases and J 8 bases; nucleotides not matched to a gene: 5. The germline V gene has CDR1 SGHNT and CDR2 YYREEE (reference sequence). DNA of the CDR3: TGTGCCAGCAGCTTTCCTAGCGGGAGGGGCGATGAGCAGTTCTTC. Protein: CASSFPSGRGDEQFF.